This TCR beta chain was sequenced in a study of T cells in tumors after PD-1 blockade. The CDR3 contains 13 residues. Per germline, CDR1 ENHRY and CDR2 SYGVKD. The junction had 5 bases not matched to a gene; V was cut back by 10 bases and J by 5 bases. Some clones are missing from TCRdb's copy, which holds only in-frame ones; the method was immunoSEQ multiplex PCR. The sample records approximately 46,000 clones, roughly three quarters being singletons. The rearrangement uses TRBV10-3 and TRBJ2-3; 11 positions agree with TRBD1. The sequence derives from a human donor with basal cell carcinoma. The sequences come from PBMCs, collected before anti-PD-1 treatment. DNA for the CDR3: TGTGCCACCAAGGACAGGGGGCGAGATACGCAGTATTTT. This sequence encodes CATKDRGRDTQYF.